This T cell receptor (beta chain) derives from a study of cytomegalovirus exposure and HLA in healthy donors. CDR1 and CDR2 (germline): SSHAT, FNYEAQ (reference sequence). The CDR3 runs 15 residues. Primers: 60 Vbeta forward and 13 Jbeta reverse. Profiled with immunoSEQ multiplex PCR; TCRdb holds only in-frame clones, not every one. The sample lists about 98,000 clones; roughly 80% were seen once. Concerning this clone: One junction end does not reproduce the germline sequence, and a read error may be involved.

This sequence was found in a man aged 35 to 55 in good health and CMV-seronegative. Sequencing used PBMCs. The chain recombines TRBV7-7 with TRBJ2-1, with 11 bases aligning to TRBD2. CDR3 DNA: TGTGCTAGCAGCTTAGGGACTAGCGGAAACAATGAGCAGTTCTTC. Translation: CASSLGTSGNNEQFF. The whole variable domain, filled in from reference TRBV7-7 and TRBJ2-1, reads GAGVSQSPRYKVTKRGQDVTLRCDPISSHATLYWYQQALGQGPEFLTYFNYEAQPDKSGLPSDRFSAERPEGSISTLTIQRTEQRDSAMYRCASSLGTSGNNEQFFGPGTRLTVL.